This TCR beta chain appears in the sequencing data of a study of cytotoxic CD8 clonotypes in ibrutinib-treated CLL. Across the study: Recorded responses included around 24 partial and 2 complete; following median approximately 5.5 years, roughly 15 stayed remitted and 12 progressed.

The germline V gene has CDR1 LNHDA and CDR2 SQIVND (reference sequence). This CDR3 is 15 amino acids long. V lost 6 bases to trimming and J lost 3 bases, with 18 bases between them. Broader study findings: Clonality at baseline surpassed age-matched healthy donors and tracked circulating CD8+ T-cell counts.

The repertoire was sequenced with immunoSEQ multiplex PCR; TCRdb's copy has only in-frame clones and lacks some. The data contain tens of thousands of clones, 86% of them singletons. Concerning this clone: Antigen unknown.

This clonotype originated in a human donor with chronic lymphocytic leukemia. The genes are TRBV19 and TRBJ2-7, with D perhaps TRBD1 (5 bases). The sequencing here drew on PBMCs, taken before ibrutinib treatment. CDR3 loop: CASRIEDRPHYEQYF. The CDR3 region has the DNA TGTGCCAGTAGAATCGAAGACAGACCTCACTACGAGCAGTACTTC.